A single sample is the source of the 10 T cell receptor beta chains below, sequenced in a study of CD8+ T cells in alopecia areata. Noted treatment: oral pan-JAK inhibitor, 5-10 mg twice daily. Once RNA had been extracted, it was reverse transcribed into cDNA to act as the sequencing template. The protocol was immunoSEQ multiplex PCR, while the TCRdb copy is restricted to in-frame clones and leaves out a portion. Here the sample spans about 170,000 clones, roughly 50% being singletons. The source material was CD4+ T cells sorted from blood, sampled around week 55, from a patient treated with tofacitinib. The receptor set was obtained from a human donor with alopecia areata.

The V gene is TRBV29-1, the J gene TRBJ2-7, with D possibly being TRBD1 or TRBD2 (5 bases each). Trimming removed 5 bases from V and 4 bases from J, with 15 bases in between. The CDR3 runs 13 residues. Germline values: CDR1 SQVTM, CDR2 ANQGSEA. The CDR3 DNA follows: TGCAGCGTTCAACCCGGGACGGTTTACGAGCAGTACTTC. The encoded protein is CSVQPGTVYEQYF.

The chain has TRBV29-1 and TRBJ2-7; D is perhaps TRBD1 (6 bases). Germline CDR1 and CDR2: SQVTM and ANQGSEA. Trimming cost V 4 bases and J 7 bases, with 35 bases left between them. The CDR3 sequence is 19 residues long. The CDR3: CSVVGFGSTTTGSLEEQYF. The DNA for the CDR3 is TGCAGCGTTGTAGGGTTTGGGAGTACCACGACAGGTTCTCTGGAGGAGCAGTACTTC.

The chain combines TRBV29-1 with TRBJ2-5; D is ambiguous. The germline V gene has CDR1 SQVTM and CDR2 ANQGSEA. The CDR3 totals 12 residues. Trimming removed 4 bases from V and 2 bases from J, with 8 bases in between. CDR3 sequence reads: CSVVPFQETQYF. CDR3 DNA: TGCAGCGTTGTGCCTTTTCAAGAGACCCAGTACTTC.

V and J are TRBV14 and TRBJ2-7, with D perhaps matching TRBD2 (7 bases). The CDR3 runs 14 residues. The V and J ends lost 4 bases and 6 bases respectively, with 16 bases between them. Per germline, CDR1 SGHDN and CDR2 FVKESK. For the CDR3, the DNA is TGTGCCAGCAGCCCACTGGGGGGGGCCGGCGAGCAGTACTTC. Encoded protein: CASSPLGGAGEQYF.

This clone was observed a handful of times. The V gene is TRBV7-9, the J gene TRBJ1-1; the match to TRBD1 covers 7 bases. The germline V gene encodes CDR1 SEHNR and CDR2 FQNEAQ (reference sequence). This CDR3 has 14 amino acids. Losses at the gene ends were 8 bases for V and 1 base for J; bases not matched to a gene: 7. The CDR3 spells CASRNRGANTEAFF. Written as DNA, the CDR3 is TGTGCCAGCCGTAACAGGGGAGCGAACACTGAAGCTTTCTTT.

The genes are TRBV30 and TRBJ2-7; the D gene is possibly TRBD2 (7 bases). This CDR3 is built from 14 residues. The V end was cut by 0 bases, the J end by 4 bases, with 13 bases between. Looked up from germline, CDR1 is GTSNPN and CDR2 is SVGIG (reference sequence). CDR3 in amino acids: CAWSVGGARYEQYF. The CDR3, as DNA: TGTGCCTGGAGTGTTGGGGGGGCGCGGTACGAGCAGTACTTC.

V gene TRBV29-1 combines with J gene TRBJ2-5; D might be TRBD1 or TRBD2, each matching 5 bases. This CDR3 is 13 amino acids long. Germline CDR1 and CDR2: SQVTM and ANQGSEA. The V end was cut by 4 bases, the J end by 2 bases, with 11 bases between. The CDR3 protein is CSVVRGPQETQYF. The DNA of the CDR3 is TGCAGCGTTGTTAGGGGACCTCAAGAGACCCAGTACTTC.

The gene calls are TRBV2 and TRBJ2-5, with D maybe TRBD1 (5 bases). V gave up 8 bases and J gave up 4 bases, with 11 bases separating them. The CDR3 runs to 12 residues. From germline, CDR1 is SNHLY and CDR2 FYNNEI. The CDR3 region is CASEDSPETQYF. The CDR3 DNA follows: TGTGCCAGCGAAGACAGCCCAGAGACCCAGTACTTC.

The rearrangement uses TRBV11-2 and TRBJ2-3; maybe TRBD1 (6 bases). Germline assignment: CDR1 SGHAT and CDR2 FQNNGV. The CDR3 is made up of 15 amino acids. V gave up 2 bases and J gave up 0 bases, with 9 bases separating them. CDR3 loop: CASSLLGHSTDTQYF. As DNA, the CDR3 is TGTGCCAGCAGCTTATTGGGACATAGCACAGATACGCAGTATTTT.

The genes are TRBV5-1 and TRBJ2-2, with D possibly TRBD1 on 5 matching bases. Trimming shortened V by 6 bases and J by 5 bases, and 20 bases separated the two germline ends. Germline V gives CDR1 SGHRS, CDR2 YFSETQ. The CDR3 runs 16 residues. The CDR3 region has the DNA TGCGCCAGCAATCCAGAACAGGCCTCAGGGACCGGGGAGCTGTTTTTT. Translated: CASNPEQASGTGELFF.